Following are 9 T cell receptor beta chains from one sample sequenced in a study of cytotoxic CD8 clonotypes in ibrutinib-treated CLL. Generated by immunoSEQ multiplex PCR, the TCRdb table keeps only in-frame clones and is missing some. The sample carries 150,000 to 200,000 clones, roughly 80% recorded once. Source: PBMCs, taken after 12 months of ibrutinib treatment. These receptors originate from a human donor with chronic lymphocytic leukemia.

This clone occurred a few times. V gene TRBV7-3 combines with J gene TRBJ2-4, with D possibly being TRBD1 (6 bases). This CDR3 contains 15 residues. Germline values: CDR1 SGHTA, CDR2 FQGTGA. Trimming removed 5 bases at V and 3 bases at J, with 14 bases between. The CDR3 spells CASSQTGTNKNIQYF. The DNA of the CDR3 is TGTGCCAGCAGCCAAACCGGGACAAACAAAAACATTCAGTACTTC.

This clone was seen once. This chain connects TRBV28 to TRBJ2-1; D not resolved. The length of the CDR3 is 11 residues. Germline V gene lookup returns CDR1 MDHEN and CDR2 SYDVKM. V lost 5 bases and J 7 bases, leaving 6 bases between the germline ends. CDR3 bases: TGTGCCAGCAGTCGAACGAATGAGCAGTTCTTC. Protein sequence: CASSRTNEQFF.

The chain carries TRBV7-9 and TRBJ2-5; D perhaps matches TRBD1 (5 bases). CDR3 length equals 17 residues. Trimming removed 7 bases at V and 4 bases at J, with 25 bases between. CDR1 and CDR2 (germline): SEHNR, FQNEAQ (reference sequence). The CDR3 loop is CASTLIFSWGDGETQYF. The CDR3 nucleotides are TGTGCCAGCACCCTTATATTTTCGTGGGGCGATGGAGAGACCCAGTACTTC. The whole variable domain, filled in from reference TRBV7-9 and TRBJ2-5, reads DTGVSQNPRHKITKRGQNVTFRCDPISEHNRLYWYRQTLGQGPEFLTYFQNEAQLEKSRLLSDRFSAERPKGSFSTLEIQRTEQGDSAMYLCASTLIFSWGDGETQYFGPGTRLLVL.

The CDR3 bases are TGCAGCGTTTTTATCTCGGGGGAGCAGTACTTC. Translation gives CSVFISGEQYF. The chain links TRBV29-1 to TRBJ2-7, with D tentatively TRBD2 (5 bases). Trimming took off 5 bases at V and 7 bases at J, with 12 bases between the two ends. The germline gives CDR1 SQVTM, CDR2 ANQGSEA. The CDR3 loop spans 11 amino acids.

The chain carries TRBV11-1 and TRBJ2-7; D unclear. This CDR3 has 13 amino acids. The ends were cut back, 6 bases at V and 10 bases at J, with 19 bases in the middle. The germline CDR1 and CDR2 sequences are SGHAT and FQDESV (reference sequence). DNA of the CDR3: TGTGCCAGCAGGTCATTTCGGACCCTGCAACAGTACTTC. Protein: CASRSFRTLQQYF.

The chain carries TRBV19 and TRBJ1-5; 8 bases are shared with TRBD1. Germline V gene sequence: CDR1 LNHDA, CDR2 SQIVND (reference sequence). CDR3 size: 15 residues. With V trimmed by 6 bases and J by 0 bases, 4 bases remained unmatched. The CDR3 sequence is CASSLDRASNQPQHF. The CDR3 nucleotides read TGTGCCAGTAGCTTGGACAGGGCTAGCAATCAGCCCCAGCATTTT.

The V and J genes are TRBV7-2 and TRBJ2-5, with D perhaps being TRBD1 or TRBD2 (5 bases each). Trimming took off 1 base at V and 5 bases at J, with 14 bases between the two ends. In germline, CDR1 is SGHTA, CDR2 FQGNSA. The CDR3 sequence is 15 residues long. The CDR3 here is CASSLVLSWGETQYF. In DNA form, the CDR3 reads TGTGCCAGCAGCTTAGTTCTTAGCTGGGGGGAGACCCAGTACTTC.

The CDR3 loop reads CASSWRGGRYEQYF. The CDR3 DNA reads as TGTGCCAGCAGCTGGCGGGGGGGGCGGTACGAGCAGTACTTC. The chain is built from TRBV7-8 and TRBJ2-7; 9 bases agree with TRBD2. The V and J ends lost 4 bases and 4 bases, in that order; junction bases with no gene match: 5. The V gene's germline CDR1 is SGHVS and CDR2 FQNEAQ. This CDR3 spans 14 amino acids.

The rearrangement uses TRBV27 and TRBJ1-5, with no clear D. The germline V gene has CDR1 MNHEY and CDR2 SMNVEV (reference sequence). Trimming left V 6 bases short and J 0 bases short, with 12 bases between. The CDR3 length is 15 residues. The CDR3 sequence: CASSPTLDSNQPQHF. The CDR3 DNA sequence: TGTGCCAGCAGCCCTACCCTAGATAGCAATCAGCCCCAGCATTTT.